This T cell receptor (beta chain) was sequenced for a study of technical replicates of blood from a few donors (dated by TCRdb to about 2017). Counted from cysteine to phenylalanine, this CDR3 has 15 amino acids. Only CDR3 DNA is held: 45 bases, read in frame from base 1. Trimmed from V: 8 bases; trimmed from J: 2 bases; junction bases lacking a gene match: 9. CDR1 and CDR2 were assigned from the germline V gene as MDHEN and SYDVKM. With respect to this clone: Its recognized antigen is unknown. Per-base quality was not reported, and no clone a single base away is much larger than it.

Preparation of the library involved the immunoSEQ multiplex PCR assay. TCRdb holds this immuneACCESS table with in-frame rearrangements only. Some clones are missing; in checked studies, unresolved V genes explain under half, and the rest has no known cause. The sample table shows some 91,000 clones, and approximately 95% are seen once. Together, the top ten hold approximately 0.22% of the sample. This TCR was recovered from a human donor in good health. Specimen: T cells isolated from PBMCs. In this chain, TRBV28 is recombined with TRBJ2-7, with 10 bases matching TRBD1. The DNA sequence follows: TGTGCCAGCGCGGGCGGGACAGGGGTGGCCTACGAGCAGTACTTC. It encodes CASAGGTGVAYEQYF.